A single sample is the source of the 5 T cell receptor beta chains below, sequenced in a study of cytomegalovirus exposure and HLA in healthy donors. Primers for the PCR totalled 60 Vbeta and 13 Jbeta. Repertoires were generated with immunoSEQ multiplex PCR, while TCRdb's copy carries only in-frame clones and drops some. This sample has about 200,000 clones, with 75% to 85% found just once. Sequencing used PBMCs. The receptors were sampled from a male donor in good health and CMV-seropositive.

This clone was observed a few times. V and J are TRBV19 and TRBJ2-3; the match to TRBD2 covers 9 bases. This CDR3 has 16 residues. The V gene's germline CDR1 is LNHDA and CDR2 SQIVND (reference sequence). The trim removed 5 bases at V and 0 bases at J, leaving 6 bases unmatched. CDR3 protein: CASSLLAGASTDTQYF. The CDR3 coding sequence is TGTGCCAGTAGTCTATTAGCGGGAGCTAGCACAGATACGCAGTATTTT. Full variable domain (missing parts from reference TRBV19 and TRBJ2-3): DGGITQSPKYLFRKEGQNVTLSCEQNLNHDAMYWYRQDPGQGLRLIYYSQIVNDFQKGDIAEGYSVSREKKESFPLTVTSAQKNPTAFYLCASSLLAGASTDTQYFGPGTRLTVL.

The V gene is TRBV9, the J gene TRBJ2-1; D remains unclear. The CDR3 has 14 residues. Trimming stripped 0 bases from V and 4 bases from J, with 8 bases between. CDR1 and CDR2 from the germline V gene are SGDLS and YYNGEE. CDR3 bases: TGTGCCAGCAGCGTAGGGGCTTCTTACAATGAGCAGTTCTTC. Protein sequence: CASSVGASYNEQFF.

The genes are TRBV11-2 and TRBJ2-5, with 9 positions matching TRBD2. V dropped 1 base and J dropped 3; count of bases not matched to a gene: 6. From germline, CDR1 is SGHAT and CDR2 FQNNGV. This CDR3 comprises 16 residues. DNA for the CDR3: TGTGCCAGCAGCTTAGGGGTGCGCGGGAGGGAAGAGACCCAGTACTTC. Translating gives CASSLGVRGREETQYF.

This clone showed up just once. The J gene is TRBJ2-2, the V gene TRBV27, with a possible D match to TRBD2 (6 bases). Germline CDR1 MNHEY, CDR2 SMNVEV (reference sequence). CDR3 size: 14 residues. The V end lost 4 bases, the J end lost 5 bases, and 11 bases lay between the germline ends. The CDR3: CASSSGLLTGELFF. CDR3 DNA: TGTGCCAGCAGTTCGGGACTCTTGACCGGGGAGCTGTTTTTT.

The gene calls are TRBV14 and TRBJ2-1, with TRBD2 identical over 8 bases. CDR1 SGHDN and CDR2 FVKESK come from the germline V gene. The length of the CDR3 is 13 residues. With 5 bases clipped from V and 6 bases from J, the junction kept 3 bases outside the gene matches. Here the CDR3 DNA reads TGTGCCAGCAGCTCTACTAGCGGCAATGAGCAGTTCTTC. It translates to CASSSTSGNEQFF.